Listed here are 22 T cell receptor beta chains from one sample, sequenced in a study of blood T cell repertoires in COVID-19 (dated by TCRdb to the early 2020s). Receptor libraries were prepared by the immunoSEQ multiplex PCR assay. TCRdb limited this immuneACCESS table to in-frame rearrangements with V and J called. A share of clones is missing; checked studies link under half to unresolved V genes, and the rest is unexplained. The sample table contains roughly 150,000 clones; only one count was recorded for approximately 95% of them. The biggest ten clones account for 1.5% to 2.5% of the sample. Sequencing input: peripheral blood. The receptors come from a woman aged 55-69 years with COVID-19, enrolled during active disease.

The rearrangement links TRBV6-5 to TRBJ2-3; possible D gene TRBD2, 6 bases. This CDR3 is 15 amino acids long. Germline values: CDR1 MNHEY, CDR2 SVGAGI. The V end lost 6 bases, the J end lost 1 base, and 14 bases lay between the germline ends. The CDR3 is CASRPRGLGTDTQYF. CDR3 bases: TGTGCCAGCAGACCGAGGGGACTCGGCACAGATACGCAGTATTTT.

This clone was found once. V is TRBV5-1 and J is TRBJ2-2; tentatively, D is TRBD1 (6 bases). The CDR3 is 18 residues long. Germline V CDR1 and CDR2: SGHRS, YFSETQ. V was clipped by 0 bases and J by 3 bases, with 18 bases between them. This CDR3 is CASSLGRWAGADTGELFF. The CDR3 DNA is TGCGCCAGCAGCTTGGGGCGCTGGGCAGGGGCGGACACCGGGGAGCTGTTTTTT.

The chain joins TRBV13 to TRBJ1-3; D gene unclear. Looked up from germline, CDR1 is PRHDT and CDR2 is FYEKMQ (reference sequence). The CDR3 consists of 14 residues. V lost 1 base to trimming and J lost 0 bases, with 4 bases between them. The CDR3 loop is CASSLASSGNTIYF. The CDR3 DNA sequence: TGTGCCAGCAGCTTAGCGAGCTCTGGAAACACCATATATTTT.

The CDR3 here is CASSQGASGGNWIGETQYF. CDR3 coding DNA: TGCGCCAGCAGCCAAGGGGCTAGCGGGGGGAATTGGATTGGGGAGACCCAGTACTTC. V and J are TRBV4-1 and TRBJ2-5; TRBD2 matches 11 bases. CDR1 is MGHRA and CDR2 is YSYEKL in the germline V gene. V lost 1 base and J lost 5; bases outside the gene matches: 15. There are 19 residues in the CDR3.

The rearrangement uses TRBV29-1 and TRBJ2-7, with TRBD1 matching 10 bases. The V gene's germline CDR1 is SQVTM and CDR2 ANQGSEA. The CDR3 is 12 amino acids. The V and J ends lost 4 bases and 3 bases, in that order; junction bases with no gene match: 0. CDR3 amino acids: CSVGTGGYEQYF. The CDR3 DNA reads TGCAGCGTTGGGACAGGGGGCTACGAGCAGTACTTC.

V usage is TRBV4-2 and J usage is TRBJ1-4; 7 bases are a match to TRBD1. J gave up 3 bases and V 2 bases, and 3 bases lay outside the gene matches. Germline V gene data show CDR1 as LGHNA and CDR2 as YNFKEQ. CDR3 length: 15 residues. The CDR3 nucleotides are TGTGCCAGCAGCCAACCCGGGACAGCTAATGAAAAACTGTTTTTT. It specifies CASSQPGTANEKLFF.

The rearrangement links TRBV15 to TRBJ2-5, with D uncertain. CDR1 and CDR2 from the germline V gene are LNHNV and YYDKDF (reference sequence). V was pared by 8 bases and J by 5 bases, with 12 bases between. The CDR3 covers 12 residues. In DNA, the CDR3 is TGTGCCACCGGATGGTTGGAGGAGACCCAGTACTTC. This codes for CATGWLEETQYF.

V usage is TRBV4-2 and J usage is TRBJ1-6, with a possible D match to TRBD1 (6 bases). The V end was cut by 0 bases, the J end by 7 bases, with 10 bases between. CDR3 length equals 15 residues. Germline V gene sequence: CDR1 LGHNA, CDR2 YNFKEQ. Written as DNA, the CDR3 is TGTGCCAGCAGCCAAGAGGACAGCCGAAATTCACCCCTCCACTTT. As protein: CASSQEDSRNSPLHF.

Only one count was recorded for this clone. This rearrangement joins TRBV19 to TRBJ1-5; D is uncertain. V was clipped by 7 bases and J by 3 bases, with 16 bases between them. The CDR3 has 15 residues. Germline-derived CDR1 and CDR2 are LNHDA and SQIVND (reference sequence). The CDR3 bases are TGTGCCAGTAACCAGGTCGGCATGAACAATCAGCCCCAGCATTTT. Its protein product is CASNQVGMNNQPQHF.

The CDR3 here is CASSLATGGYNSPLHF. The CDR3 coding sequence is TGTGCCAGCAGCTTAGCCACAGGGGGCTATAATTCACCCCTCCACTTT. The chain couples TRBV7-2 to TRBJ1-6; 8 positions match TRBD1. V lost 0 bases to trimming and J lost 3 bases; unmatched junction nucleotides: 1. CDR1 and CDR2 (germline): SGHTA, FQGNSA. The CDR3 is 16 residues long. Based on the CDR3 plus reference TRBV7-2 and TRBJ1-6, the full variable domain is GAGVSQSPSNKVTEKGKDVELRCDPISGHTALYWYRQSLGQGLEFLIYFQGNSAPDKSGLPSDRFSAERTGGSVSTLTIQRTQQEDSAVYLCASSLATGGYNSPLHFGNGTRLTVT.

The CDR3 DNA follows: TGCGCCAGCAGCTTGTCCGGGACAGGGGACGAGACCCAGTACTTC. This sequence encodes CASSLSGTGDETQYF. This rearrangement joins TRBV5-1 to TRBJ2-5; TRBD1 matches at 10 bases. Germline CDR1 and CDR2: SGHRS and YFSETQ. J was trimmed by 5 bases and V by 1 base; bases with no gene match: 5. The CDR3 runs 15 residues.

This chain joins TRBV2 and TRBJ2-3; TRBD2 is a possible D gene (5 bases). This CDR3 has 14 amino acids. CDR1 is SNHLY and CDR2 is FYNNEI in the germline V gene. The V end lost 5 bases, the J end lost 3 bases, and 12 bases lay between the germline ends. CDR3 sequence reads: CASSTGEGTDTQYF. As DNA, the CDR3 is TGTGCCAGCAGTACCGGTGAGGGAACAGATACGCAGTATTTT. The complete variable domain, with remaining parts taken from reference TRBV2 and TRBJ2-3, reads EPEVTQTPSHQVTQMGQEVILRCVPISNHLYFYWYRQILGQKVEFLVSFYNNEISEKSEIFDDQFSVERPDGSNFTLKIRSTKLEDSAMYFCASSTGEGTDTQYFGPGTRLTVL.

The count of this clone is one. The V and J genes are TRBV6-5 and TRBJ1-2; TRBD1 agrees at 7 bases. Germline V gene data show CDR1 as MNHEY and CDR2 as SVGAGI. The CDR3 is 13 amino acids. Trimming cost V 2 bases and J 5 bases; bases outside gene matches: 2. CDR3 in DNA: TGTGCCAGCAGTTACGACAGGGCTTATGGCTACACCTTC. Amino acid sequence: CASSYDRAYGYTF.

The chain joins TRBV19 to TRBJ2-2; D might be TRBD2 (5 bases). The germline V and J ends were trimmed by 7 bases and 0 bases, with 21 bases remaining between them. Germline CDR1 and CDR2: LNHDA and SQIVND (reference sequence). This CDR3 has 18 amino acids. CDR3 DNA sequence: TGTGCCAGTACCCCCACCGCAGGTGGACTCGCGAACACCGGGGAGCTGTTTTTT. Its protein is CASTPTAGGLANTGELFF.

The J gene is TRBJ2-2, the V gene TRBV7-2; D may be TRBD1 (7 bases). The CDR3 contains 16 residues. Germline lookup yields CDR1 SGHTA and CDR2 FQGNSA. V was clipped by 5 bases and J by 3 bases, with 16 bases between them. In DNA, the CDR3 is TGTGCCAGCAGCCCACCTCAGGGGGGATACACCGGGGAGCTGTTTTTT. Amino acids: CASSPPQGGYTGELFF. The full variable domain, completed using reference TRBV7-2 and TRBJ2-2, is GAGVSQSPSNKVTEKGKDVELRCDPISGHTALYWYRQSLGQGLEFLIYFQGNSAPDKSGLPSDRFSAERTGGSVSTLTIQRTQQEDSAVYLCASSPPQGGYTGELFFGEGSRLTVL.

The J gene is TRBJ2-3, the V gene TRBV3-1 (or the pseudogene TRBV3-2); 7 bases are shared with TRBD1. The V gene's germline CDR1 is LGHDT and CDR2 YNNKEL (reference sequence). This CDR3 spans 15 amino acids. V lost 2 bases to trimming and J lost 2 bases; unmatched junction nucleotides: 4. The CDR3 region is CASSQTGDPTDTQYF. In DNA form, the CDR3 reads TGTGCCAGCAGCCAAACAGGGGACCCCACAGATACGCAGTATTTT.

The chain links TRBV5-6 to TRBJ2-5, with TRBD2 matching 12 bases. The CDR3 spans 16 residues. Germline CDR1 is SGHDT and CDR2 is YYEEEE. V lost 4 bases and J lost 1; bases outside the gene matches: 5. The chain's CDR3 is CASSGGLAGLQETQYF. The CDR3 DNA reads as TGTGCCAGCAGCGGAGGACTAGCGGGGCTCCAAGAGACCCAGTACTTC.

J is TRBJ2-1 and V is TRBV6-2 or TRBV6-3; D may be TRBD2 (7 bases). The CDR3 contains 17 residues. Trimming removed 0 bases at V and 4 bases at J, with 16 bases between. Germline CDR1 reads MNHEY; CDR2 reads SVGEGT. The CDR3 DNA follows: TGTGCCAGCAGTTACTCGAGGTCGGGGGGCGCATACAATGAGCAGTTCTTC. It is translated as CASSYSRSGGAYNEQFF.

This clone was counted a few times. Just one base apart from a much larger clone, this may be a read error. Other DNA sequences in this specimen translate into the identical CDR3. In nucleotides, the CDR3 is TGTGCCAGTAGTCCGGGACAGGGATTGAACACTGAAGCTTTCTTT. Residues: CASSPGQGLNTEAFF. The rearrangement uses TRBV19 and TRBJ1-1, with 9 bases matching TRBD1. The CDR3 consists of 15 residues. Germline loops: CDR1 LNHDA, CDR2 SQIVND (reference sequence). Losses at the gene ends were 5 bases for V and 0 bases for J; bases not matched to a gene: 4.

The chain has TRBV24-1 and TRBJ2-2; D may be TRBD1 (5 bases). The CDR3 spans 13 residues. V gave up 10 bases and J gave up 2 bases, with 10 bases separating them. The germline V gene has CDR1 KGHDR and CDR2 SFDVKD. The CDR3, as DNA: TGTGCCACTCAGACAGAAAACACCGGGGAGCTGTTTTTT. It encodes CATQTENTGELFF.

V and J are TRBV18 and TRBJ2-7; no firm D call. This CDR3 contains 12 residues. V lost 3 bases and J 7 bases, leaving 10 bases between the germline ends. The germline gives CDR1 KGHSH, CDR2 LQKENI. This CDR3 is CASSPGTGEQYF. CDR3 coding DNA: TGTGCCAGCTCACCCGGTACGGGTGAGCAGTACTTC.

The V and J genes are TRBV3-1 (or the pseudogene TRBV3-2) and TRBJ1-1, with D possibly matching TRBD1 (5 bases). The CDR3 has 15 amino acids. The V gene's germline CDR1 is LGHDT and CDR2 YNNKEL (reference sequence). Trimming removed 1 base from V and 1 base from J, with 10 bases in between. CDR3 nucleotide sequence: TGTGCCAGCAGCCAAGGACCTCAGGGGAACACTGAAGCTTTCTTT. Translation: CASSQGPQGNTEAFF.